Listed below are T cell receptor beta chains from one sample, sequenced in a study of early T cells in non-severe SARS-CoV-2 infection. TCRdb ran MiXCR on the 5' RACE reads and lists one entry per CDR3 protein. This table holds about 60,000 distinct CDR3 sequences, over 9.5% found once. Material: whole blood. The receptors stem from an adult who was a healthcare worker with PCR-confirmed SARS-CoV-2 infection or an uninfected control (not recorded which). Both conserved end residues are part of each CDR3. Fields, in order: V gene, D gene, J gene, clone size, CDR3 DNA, CDR3 protein. The D gene is left open where the match is weak. Expanded clones are given a class, and other clones once, few, many or no size at all.

TRBV11-2	NA	TRBJ2-7	many	TGTGCCAGCAGCACCGGGGCCTACGAGCAGTACTTC	CASSTGAYEQYF
TRBV20-1	NA	TRBJ2-5	many	TGCAGTGCTATCGCAGGAAGGGGGCAAGAGACCCAGTACTTC	CSAIAGRGQETQYF
TRBV6-4	NA	TRBJ1-1	many	TGTGCCAGCAGTCCAGGATTGGACACTGAAGCTTTCTTT	CASSPGLDTEAFF
TRBV29-1	NA	TRBJ1-1	NA	TGCAGCGTTGCGGAGAACACTGAAGCTTTCTTT	CSVAENTEAFF
TRBV7-9	NA	TRBJ2-3	many	TGTGCCAGCAGCTTAGGAAGCCTGAGCACAGATACGCAGTATTTT	CASSLGSLSTDTQYF
TRBV11-2	TRBD1	TRBJ2-4	many	TGTGCCAGCAGCTTACCCGGACACAGGGGGCTAGGGAACATTCAGTACTTC	CASSLPGHRGLGNIQYF
TRBV27	NA	TRBJ2-7	few	TGTGCCAGCAGCTGGGCCGGACCCGACTACGAGCAGTACTTC	CASSWAGPDYEQYF
TRBV7-9	TRBD1	TRBJ2-5	NA	TGTGCCAGCAGCCGCGCCGGGACAGCGGAGACCCAGTACTTC	CASSRAGTAETQYF
TRBV11-3	TRBD2	TRBJ2-1	few	TGTGCCAGCAGCTTAGGTTACCGGGGGGAGGTCAATGAGCAGTTCTTC	CASSLGYRGEVNEQFF
TRBV5-1	NA	TRBJ2-2	NA	TGCGCCAGCAGCTTGAATGATGGGGTCCCCGGGGAGCTGTTTTTT	CASSLNDGVPGELFF
TRBV11-2	NA	TRBJ1-1	many	TGTGCCAGCAGCCTGGACAGGAACACTGAAGCTTTCTTT	CASSLDRNTEAFF
TRBV3-1	TRBD1	TRBJ2-5	few	TGTGCCAGCAGCCAACGAGGGGGCGAGGAGACCCAGTACTTC	CASSQRGGEETQYF
TRBV20-1	NA	TRBJ2-7	NA	TGCAGTGCTAGAGTTATAGGAGGGGGGGCGATCGAGCAGTACTTC	CSARVIGGGAIEQYF
TRBV5-1	TRBD1	TRBJ1-6	NA	TGCGCCAGCAAGGGACAGGGAGATTCACCCCTCCACTTT	CASKGQGDSPLHF
TRBV20-1	NA	TRBJ1-2	NA	TGCAGTGCTAGAGATCCCGGCAGGAGCAGCTATGGCTACACCTTC	CSARDPGRSSYGYTF
TRBV3-1	TRBD2	TRBJ2-1	many	TGTGCCAGCAGCCAAGTGCCGGGACTAGCTCGCAATGAGCAGTTCTTC	CASSQVPGLARNEQFF
TRBV20-1	TRBD2	TRBJ2-1	NA	TGCAGTGCAACGGGACTAGCGGGACACAATGAGCAGTTCTTC	CSATGLAGHNEQFF
TRBV7-2	NA	TRBJ2-1	NA	TGTGCCAGCAGCTTAGGATTAAACAATGAGCAGTTCTTC	CASSLGLNNEQFF
TRBV18	NA	TRBJ2-7	NA	TGTGCCAGCTCATTCGGGGAGACCTACGAGCAGTACTTC	CASSFGETYEQYF
TRBV6-5	TRBD1	TRBJ1-6	NA	TGTGCCAGCAGTTACCTGGGACAGGGATCGGGCTATAATTCACCCCTCCACTTT	CASSYLGQGSGYNSPLHF
TRBV5-1	TRBD1	TRBJ1-1	few	TGCACCAGCAGCCCGTCCGAGTACAGGGGCACTGAAGCTTTCTTT	CTSSPSEYRGTEAFF
TRBV5-1	TRBD1	TRBJ1-1	NA	TGCGCCAGCAGCCCCGATCCTTCCTTTACAGGGGTGAAGGGCAAAGCTTTCTTT	CASSPDPSFTGVKGKAFF
TRBV10-3	NA	TRBJ2-2	NA	TGTGCCATCAGTCCTACGTCAACCGGAATCGACACCGGGGAGCTGTTTTTT	CAISPTSTGIDTGELFF
TRBV29-1	TRBD1	TRBJ2-7	many	TGCAGCGTTGGGACAGGAGGTCCACGAGGGCCCTACGAGCAGTACTTC	CSVGTGGPRGPYEQYF
TRBV12-3/TRBV12-4	NA	TRBJ1-5	many	TGTGCCAGCAGTTTAGCGGGGGGTTATAGCAATCAGCCCCAGCATTTT	CASSLAGGYSNQPQHF
TRBV10-2	NA	TRBJ2-2	NA	TGCGCCAGCAGTGAGCGAGACACCGGGGAGCTGTTTTTT	CASSERDTGELFF
TRBV28	NA	TRBJ2-1	NA	TGTGCCAGCAGTTTTACGAGGGGTGAGCAGTTCTTC	CASSFTRGEQFF
TRBV2	TRBD2	TRBJ2-1	NA	TGTGCCAGCAGTAGTCGGGTAGGCGGGGGGCTCGATGAGCAGTTCTTC	CASSSRVGGGLDEQFF
TRBV7-2	TRBD2	TRBJ2-5	many	TGTGCCAGCAGCCCTAGCGGGGGGGCGGTGAAGACCCAGTACTTC	CASSPSGGAVKTQYF
TRBV12-3/TRBV12-4	NA	TRBJ1-1	many	TGTGCCAGCAGTTTCCGTTGGGTCGGCAAGCAGAACACTGAAGCTTTCTTT	CASSFRWVGKQNTEAFF
TRBV3-1	NA	TRBJ2-2	few	TGTGCCAGCAGCCAAGATAGGCGCGGGGAGCTGTTTTTT	CASSQDRRGELFF
TRBV19	NA	TRBJ1-2	few	TGTGCCAGCCATCAGGGTCCTTCTAACTATGGCTACACCTTC	CASHQGPSNYGYTF
TRBV4-2	NA	TRBJ1-4	few	TGTGCCAGCAGCCAAGAGTTACACGGGCCTGAAAAACTGTTTTTT	CASSQELHGPEKLFF
TRBV6-1	NA	TRBJ2-2	many	TGTGCCAGTCGCGTAGGGACGTACGACACCGGGGAGCTGTTTTTT	CASRVGTYDTGELFF
TRBV5-4	NA	TRBJ2-7	NA	TGTGCCAGCAGCTTGTACGAGATCCCCTCCGAGCAGTACTTC	CASSLYEIPSEQYF
TRBV6-1	NA	TRBJ2-1	few	TGTGCCAGCAGTGGCGGGAACTCCTACAATGAGCAGTTCTTC	CASSGGNSYNEQFF
TRBV23-1	NA	TRBJ2-1	few	TGCGCCAGCAGTCAAGGATCAACAGGGGTGCCCAGCGGGAGTCCCTACAATGAGCAGTTCTTC	CASSQGSTGVPSGSPYNEQFF
TRBV14	NA	TRBJ1-6	few	TGTGCCAGCAGCCCGGGGGGGGCTTGGAGCTCCTATAATTCACCCCTCCACTTT	CASSPGGAWSSYNSPLHF
TRBV10-1	TRBD2	TRBJ2-5	few	TGCCGGTATAGTGACCTTCGGGGGGGCCTGGAGACCCAGTACTTC	CRYSDLRGGLETQYF
TRBV10-3	TRBD2	TRBJ2-1	many	TGTGCCATCAGTGGGACTAGCGGGATTATTGAGCAGTTCTTC	CAISGTSGIIEQFF
TRBV7-2	TRBD2	TRBJ2-3	NA	TGTGCCAGCAAAACTAGCGGGAACACAGATACGCAGTATTTT	CASKTSGNTDTQYF
TRBV7-2	NA	TRBJ2-3	many	TGTGCCAGCAGCTTCCCGAGCGGGCCAGGGTCAGATACGCAGTATTTT	CASSFPSGPGSDTQYF
TRBV7-8	NA	TRBJ2-1	few	TGTGCCAGCAGCCCGGGTCCGAGCTCCTACAATGAGCAGTTCTTC	CASSPGPSSYNEQFF
TRBV19	TRBD1	TRBJ2-7	NA	TGTGCCAGTAGTATTTCCGGGACAGCCTACGAGCAGTACTTC	CASSISGTAYEQYF
TRBV9	NA	TRBJ1-1	NA	TGTGCCAGCAGCGTACGGCATTTCGACACTGAAGCTTTCTTT	CASSVRHFDTEAFF
TRBV5-1	NA	TRBJ2-5	NA	TGCGCCAGCAGCGAAACCGGGACGAAAGAGACCCAGTACTTC	CASSETGTKETQYF
TRBV7-2	TRBD1	TRBJ2-1	NA	TGTGCCAGCAGCCCCGGGGACAGTTGGCAGTTCTTC	CASSPGDSWQFF